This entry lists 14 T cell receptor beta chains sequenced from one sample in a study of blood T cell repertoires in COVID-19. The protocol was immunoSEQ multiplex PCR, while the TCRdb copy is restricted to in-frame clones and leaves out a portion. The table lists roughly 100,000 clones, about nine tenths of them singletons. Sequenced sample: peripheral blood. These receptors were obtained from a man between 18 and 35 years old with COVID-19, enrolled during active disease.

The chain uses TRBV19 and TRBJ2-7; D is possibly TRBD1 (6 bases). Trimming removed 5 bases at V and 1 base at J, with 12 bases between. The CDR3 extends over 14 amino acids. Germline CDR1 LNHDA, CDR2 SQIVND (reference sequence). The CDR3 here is CASSVGTPSYEQYF. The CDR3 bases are TGTGCCAGTAGTGTGGGGACACCTTCCTACGAGCAGTACTTC.

CDR3 protein: CASSIRRNTEAFF. CDR3 bases: TGTGCCAGTAGTATTCGGAGGAACACTGAAGCTTTCTTT. The chain is built from TRBV19 and TRBJ1-1; D gene uncertain. CDR3 length equals 13 residues. Germline V CDR1 and CDR2: LNHDA, SQIVND (reference sequence). The germline V and J ends were trimmed by 3 bases and 1 base, with 6 bases remaining between them.

CDR3 bases: TGTGCCAGCAGAAAGGAGGGTCCTGAAGCTTTCTTT. Protein: CASRKEGPEAFF. The genes are TRBV2 and TRBJ1-1; D is unclear. The CDR3 covers 12 residues. V was shortened by 6 bases and J by 6 bases, with 11 bases between the two germline ends. Germline V gene sequence: CDR1 SNHLY, CDR2 FYNNEI.

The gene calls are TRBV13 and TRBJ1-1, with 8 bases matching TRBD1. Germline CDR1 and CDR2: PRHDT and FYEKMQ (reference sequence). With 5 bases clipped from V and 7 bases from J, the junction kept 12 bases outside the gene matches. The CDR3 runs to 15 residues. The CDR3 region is CASSPQGALTIEAFF. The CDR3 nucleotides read TGTGCCAGCAGCCCCCAGGGGGCGTTAACTATTGAAGCTTTCTTT.

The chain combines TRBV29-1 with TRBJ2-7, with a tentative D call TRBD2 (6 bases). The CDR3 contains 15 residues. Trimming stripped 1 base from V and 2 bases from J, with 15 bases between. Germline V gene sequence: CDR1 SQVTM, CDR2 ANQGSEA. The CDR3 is CSVEGGASEPYEQYF. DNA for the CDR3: TGCAGCGTTGAAGGGGGCGCTAGCGAACCCTACGAGCAGTACTTC.

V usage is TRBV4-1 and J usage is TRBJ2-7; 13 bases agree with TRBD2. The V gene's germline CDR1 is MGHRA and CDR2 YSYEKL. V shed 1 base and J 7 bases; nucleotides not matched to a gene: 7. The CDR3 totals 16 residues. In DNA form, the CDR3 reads TGCGCCAGCAGCCAAGGACTAGCGGGAGGTAGTTATGAGCAGTACTTC. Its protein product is CASSQGLAGGSYEQYF.

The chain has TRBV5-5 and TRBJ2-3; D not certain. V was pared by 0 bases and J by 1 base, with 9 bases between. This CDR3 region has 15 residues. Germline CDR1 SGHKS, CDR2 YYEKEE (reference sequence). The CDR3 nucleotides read TGTGCCAGCAGCTTGGTATTGCAGGGCACAGATACGCAGTATTTT. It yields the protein CASSLVLQGTDTQYF.

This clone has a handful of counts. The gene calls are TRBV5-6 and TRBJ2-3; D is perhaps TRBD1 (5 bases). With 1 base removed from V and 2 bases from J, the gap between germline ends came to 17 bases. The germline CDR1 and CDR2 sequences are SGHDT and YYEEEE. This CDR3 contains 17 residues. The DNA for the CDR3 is TGTGCCAGCAGCTTGTCCCGGACAAGGGTTGTCACAGATACGCAGTATTTT. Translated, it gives CASSLSRTRVVTDTQYF.

The chain's CDR3 is CATRDSSSYNEQFF. CDR3 DNA sequence: TGTGCCACTCGGGACTCCAGCTCCTACAATGAGCAGTTCTTC. This rearrangement joins TRBV24-1 to TRBJ2-1, with a possible D match to TRBD2 (6 bases). Germline CDR1 and CDR2: KGHDR and SFDVKD. The V and J ends lost 10 bases and 0 bases respectively, with 12 bases between them. CDR3 length: 14 residues.

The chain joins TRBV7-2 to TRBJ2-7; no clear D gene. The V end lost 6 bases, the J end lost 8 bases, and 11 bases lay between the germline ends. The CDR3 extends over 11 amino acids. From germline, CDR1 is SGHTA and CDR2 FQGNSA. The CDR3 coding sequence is TGTGCCAGCAGTCTCCTACGAAAGCAGTACTTC. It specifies CASSLLRKQYF.

The CDR3 here is CASSSTGGQETQYF. DNA for the CDR3: TGTGCCAGTAGTTCCACGGGAGGGCAAGAGACCCAGTACTTC. The chain has TRBV19 and TRBJ2-5; 8 bases fit TRBD2. Germline V gene data show CDR1 as LNHDA and CDR2 as SQIVND (reference sequence). The V and J ends lost 5 bases and 2 bases, in that order; junction bases with no gene match: 4. CDR3 length: 14 amino acids. Supplemented by reference TRBV19 and TRBJ2-5, the full variable domain reads DGGITQSPKYLFRKEGQNVTLSCEQNLNHDAMYWYRQDPGQGLRLIYYSQIVNDFQKGDIAEGYSVSREKKESFPLTVTSAQKNPTAFYLCASSSTGGQETQYFGPGTRLLVL.

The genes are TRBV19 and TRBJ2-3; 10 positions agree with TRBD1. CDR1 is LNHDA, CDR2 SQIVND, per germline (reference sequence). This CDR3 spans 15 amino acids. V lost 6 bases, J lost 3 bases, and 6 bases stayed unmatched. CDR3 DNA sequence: TGTGCCAGTAGCACCGGGACAGGGGTTACAGATACGCAGTATTTT. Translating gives CASSTGTGVTDTQYF.

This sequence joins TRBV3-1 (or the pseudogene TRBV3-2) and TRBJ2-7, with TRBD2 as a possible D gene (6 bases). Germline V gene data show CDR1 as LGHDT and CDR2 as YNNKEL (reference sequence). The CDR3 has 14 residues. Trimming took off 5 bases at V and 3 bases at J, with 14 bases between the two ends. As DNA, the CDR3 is TGTGCCAGCAGCGGGCGGACTATATTCTACGAGCAGTACTTC. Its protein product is CASSGRTIFYEQYF.

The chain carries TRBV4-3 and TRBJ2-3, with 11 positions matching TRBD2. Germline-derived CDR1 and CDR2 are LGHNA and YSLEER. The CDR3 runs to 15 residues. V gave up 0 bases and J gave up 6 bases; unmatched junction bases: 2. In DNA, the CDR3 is TGCGCCAGCAGCCAAGATTCTAGCGGGAGGGATACGCAGTATTTT. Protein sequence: CASSQDSSGRDTQYF.